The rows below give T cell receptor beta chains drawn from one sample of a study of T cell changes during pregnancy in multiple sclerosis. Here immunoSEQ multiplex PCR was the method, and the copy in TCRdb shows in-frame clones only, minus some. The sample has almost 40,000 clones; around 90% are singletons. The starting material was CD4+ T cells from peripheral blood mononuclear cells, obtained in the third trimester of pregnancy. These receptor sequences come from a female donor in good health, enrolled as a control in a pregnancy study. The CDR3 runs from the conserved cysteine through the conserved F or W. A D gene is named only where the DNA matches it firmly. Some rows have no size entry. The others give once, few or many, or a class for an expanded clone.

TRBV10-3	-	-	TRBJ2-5	TGTGCCATCAGCCCCCGACGGGAGCAAGAGACCCAGTACTTC	CAISPRREQETQYF
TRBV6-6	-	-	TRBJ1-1	TGTGCCAGTACACAAAACAGGGTTCGGGCTTTCTTT	CASTQNRVRAFF
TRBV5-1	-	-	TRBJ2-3	TGCGCCAGCAGCTTGGTAAGGGGTAGGGGACAAAGCCTCACAGATACGCAGTATTTT	CASSLVRGRGQSLTDTQYF
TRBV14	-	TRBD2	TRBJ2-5	TGTGCCAGCAGCCAAGATGGGCTAGCGGGGCTGGAGACCCAGTACTTC	CASSQDGLAGLETQYF
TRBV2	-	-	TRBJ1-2	TGTGCCAGCAAAGGGGATGGGGCTAACTATGGCTACACCTTC	CASKGDGANYGYTF
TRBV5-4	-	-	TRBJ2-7	TGTGCCAGCAGCATACAGTACGAGCAGTACTTC	CASSIQYEQYF
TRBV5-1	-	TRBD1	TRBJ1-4	TGCGCCAGCAGGAGGGACAGCTCTTCTACAACTAATGAAAAACTGTTTTTT	CASRRDSSSTTNEKLFF
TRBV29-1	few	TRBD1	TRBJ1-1	TGCAGCGGTGACAGGGGAGATTCTGAAGCTTTCTTT	CSGDRGDSEAFF
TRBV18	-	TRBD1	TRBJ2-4	TGTGCCAGCTCACCCGCGGACAGGGGAGTTCAGTACTTC	CASSPADRGVQYF
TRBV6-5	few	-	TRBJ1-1	TGTGCCAGCAGTTACTCGAGTGAAGAAGCTTTCTTT	CASSYSSEEAFF
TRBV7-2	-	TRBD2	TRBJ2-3	TGTGCCAGCAGCCTAAAGCGGGGGCGGGATACGCAGTATTTT	CASSLKRGRDTQYF
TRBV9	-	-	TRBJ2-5	TGTGCCAGCAGCCCTGGCAGGGGCCAAGAGACCCAGTACTTC	CASSPGRGQETQYF
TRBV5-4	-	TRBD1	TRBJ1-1	TGTGCCAGCAGCCCGGGACAGGGGGCGGGAACTGAAGCTTTCTTT	CASSPGQGAGTEAFF
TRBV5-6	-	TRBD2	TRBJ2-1	TGTGCCAGCAGCTCGGTAGCGGGGTACAATGAGCAGTTCTTC	CASSSVAGYNEQFF
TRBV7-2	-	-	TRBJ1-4	TGTGCCAGCAGCTTAGATAGGCAGGGTGGTGAAAAACTGTTTTTT	CASSLDRQGGEKLFF
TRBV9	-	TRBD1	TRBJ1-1	TGTGCCAGCAGCCCCCGGACAGGGGGAGTAGAAGCTTTCTTT	CASSPRTGGVEAFF
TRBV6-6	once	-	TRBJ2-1	TGTGCCAGCAGCCCCGAAGTGGCCTGGGAGCAGTTCTTC	CASSPEVAWEQFF
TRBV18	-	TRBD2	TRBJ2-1	TGTGCCAGCTCACCACCGGGACTAGCGGGCGGCGTCTTC	CASSPPGLAGGVF
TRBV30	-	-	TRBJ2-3	TGTGCCTGGAGTGTCCTAGGAATGCGGTTGGCGGATACGCAGTATTTT	CAWSVLGMRLADTQYF
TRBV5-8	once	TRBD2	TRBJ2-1	TGTGCCAGCAGCCCGCAAGGACTAGCGGGAGATGAGCAGTTCTTC	CASSPQGLAGDEQFF
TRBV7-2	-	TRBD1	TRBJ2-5	TGTGCCAGCAGCATCAGACAGGGGGGACCAGAGACCCAGTACTTC	CASSIRQGGPETQYF
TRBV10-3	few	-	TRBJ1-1	TGTGCCATCAGTGAGTCTTATGACAGGAACACTGAAGCTTTCTTT	CAISESYDRNTEAFF